This T cell receptor beta chain was recovered during a study of blood T cell repertoires in COVID-19. Trimming took off 6 bases at V and 4 bases at J, with 13 bases between the two ends. Germline CDR1 is MDHEN and CDR2 is SYDVKM. CDR3 length: 14 residues. Method: immunoSEQ multiplex PCR; TCRdb's copy keeps in-frame clones and lacks some. The sample consists of some 300,000 clones, roughly 89% of them appearing once. The sequenced material came from peripheral blood. This receptor was identified in a woman in her twenties or thirties with COVID-19, enrolled during active disease. The chain is built from TRBV28 and TRBJ1-3; possible D gene TRBD1, 6 bases. CDR3: CASRTGHKGNTIYF. The CDR3 DNA reads as TGTGCCAGCAGAACGGGACATAAGGGAAACACCATATATTTT.